This T cell receptor (beta chain) was profiled in a study of CD8+ T cells in alopecia areata. For the study at large: Female C3H/HeJ mice aged 7-10 weeks were given skin from C3H/HeJ graft donors, roughly 6-13 months old, that had spontaneous alopecia. Regarding the study as a whole: An increase in clonality over normal scalp was evident in lesional scalp, especially alopecia totalis/universalis. Besides other cells, scalp samples also yield sequences of resident alphabeta T cells from normal skin.

CDR1 NNHDY and CDR2 SYVADS come from the germline V gene. Deletions cut 4 bases from V and 5 bases from J, with 7 bases between. CDR3 length equals 12 residues. The sample holds a few counts of this clone. The antigen remains unidentified. Gene names and germline refer to mouse. The missing CDR3 end, 4 residues past where the read stops, is filled in from the germline J gene. Once RNA had been extracted, it was reverse transcribed into cDNA to act as the sequencing template. Sequencing used immunoSEQ multiplex PCR; TCRdb keeps in-frame clones, though not all of them. The specimen has approximately 110,000 clones, none found just once.

Sequences were obtained from lesional skin. The chain has TRBV13-3 and TRBJ2-1, with unresolved D. The sequence was obtained from a C3H/HeJ mouse with alopecia areata. The mouse line has the MHC haplotype H2-k. The CDR3 DNA, read in part, is TGTGCCAGCAGTTCCAACAATGCT. This gives the protein CASSSNNA. The full CDR3 reads CASSSNNAEQFF.